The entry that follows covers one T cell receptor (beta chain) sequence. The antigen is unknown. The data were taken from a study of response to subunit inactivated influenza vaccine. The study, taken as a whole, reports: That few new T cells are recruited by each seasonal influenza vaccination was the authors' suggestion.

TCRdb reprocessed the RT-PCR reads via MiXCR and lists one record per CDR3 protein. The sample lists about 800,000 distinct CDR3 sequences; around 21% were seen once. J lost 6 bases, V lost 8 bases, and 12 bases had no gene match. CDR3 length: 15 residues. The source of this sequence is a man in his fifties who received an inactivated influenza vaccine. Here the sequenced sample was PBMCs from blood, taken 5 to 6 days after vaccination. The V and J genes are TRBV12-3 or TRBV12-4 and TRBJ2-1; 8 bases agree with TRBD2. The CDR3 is CASQLASGSINEQFF. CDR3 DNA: TGTGCCAGCCAGTTAGCAAGCGGGAGTATCAATGAGCAGTTCTTC.